The 30 T cell receptor beta chains presented below share a single source sample, sequenced in a study. Cells sorted as Tregs were CD4+, CD25+ and CD127-/low. From the 5' RACE reads, TCRdb called clonotypes with MiXCR, one entry per CDR3 protein. The sample has over 45,000 distinct CDR3 sequences; about 25% are singletons. The sample was tumor-infiltrating Tregs sorted from the breast tumor. The receptor set was obtained from a female donor with breast cancer.

The table lists this clonotype with a count of one. V and J are TRBV6-6 and TRBJ1-1, with 8 bases matching TRBD1. The J segment lost 9 bases and the V segment lost 5 bases, leaving 11 bases of the junction unmatched. Germline CDR1 MNHNY, CDR2 SVGAGI (reference sequence). The CDR3 covers 14 residues. The CDR3 spells CASSHLGQGGKAFF. The CDR3 coding sequence is TGTGCCAGCAGTCACCTAGGACAGGGTGGGAAAGCTTTCTTT.

This clonotype showed up just a few times. This chain connects TRBV24-1 to TRBJ1-2; TRBD1 agrees at 10 bases. The CDR3 spans 16 residues. The V and J ends lost 4 bases and 8 bases, in that order; junction bases with no gene match: 12. The germline V gene has CDR1 KGHDR and CDR2 SFDVKD. Written as DNA, the CDR3 is TGTGCCACCAGTGACCGCGGTGGACAGGGGGTTCGGGGCTACACCTTC. Encoded protein: CATSDRGGQGVRGYTF.

This chain uses TRBV9 with TRBJ1-5, with 7 bases that match TRBD1. This CDR3 has 15 amino acids. Trimming removed 4 bases from V and 1 base from J; junction bases left unmatched: 5. The germline V gene has CDR1 SGDLS and CDR2 YYNGEE. CDR3: CASSPQGVSNQPQHF. DNA for the CDR3: TGTGCCAGCAGCCCCCAGGGGGTGAGCAATCAGCCCCAGCATTTT.

The sample holds a few counts of this clonotype. A much more abundant neighbour one base away suggests this may be a read error. CDR3 DNA sequence: TGTGCCAGCAGTCTCAGGTCCCAACGGCCCCAGCATTTT. Encoded protein: CASSLRSQRPQHF. This chain joins TRBV12-3 or TRBV12-4 and TRBJ1-5; D unclear. The CDR3 sequence is 13 residues long. V was trimmed by 5 bases and J by 9 bases, leaving 14 bases between them.

V gene TRBV4-1 combines with J gene TRBJ2-4; 8 nucleotides align to TRBD1. The junction had 6 bases not matched to a gene; V was cut back by 0 bases and J by 5 bases. This CDR3 is built from 16 residues. The germline V gene has CDR1 MGHRA and CDR2 YSYEKL. This CDR3 is CASSQDFPGGENIQYF. DNA for the CDR3: TGCGCCAGCAGCCAAGATTTCCCAGGGGGCGAAAACATTCAGTACTTC.

This clonotype was picked up many times. The V gene is TRBV5-5, the J gene TRBJ2-5; TRBD2 matches at 8 bases. The CDR3 length is 16 residues. CDR1 and CDR2 (germline): SGHKS, YYEKEE (reference sequence). Trimming cost V 0 bases and J 3 bases; bases outside gene matches: 7. Written as DNA, the CDR3 is TGTGCCAGCAGCTTGGTCACCGGGACTAGGGAAGAGACCCAGTACTTC. It is translated as CASSLVTGTREETQYF.

This clonotype was seen ten or more times. V and J are TRBV7-3 and TRBJ1-2, with 7 bases fitting TRBD1. Germline loops: CDR1 SGHTA, CDR2 FQGTGA. The V gene end was trimmed by 5 bases and the J gene end by 6 bases; junction bases not matched to a gene: 6. This CDR3 has 13 amino acids. CDR3 sequence: CASSHRQGHGYTF. Here the CDR3 DNA reads TGTGCCAGCAGCCATCGACAGGGCCATGGCTACACCTTC.

At least ten counts were recorded for this clonotype. The chain is built from TRBV6-1 and TRBJ1-3, with D unclear. Germline CDR1 reads MNHNS; CDR2 reads SASEGT. The V gene lost 4 bases and the J gene lost 0 bases, with 10 bases spanning the gap. The CDR3 has 15 residues. The CDR3, as DNA: TGTGCCAGCAGTGCTCGACTAAACTCTGGAAACACCATATATTTT. This gives the protein CASSARLNSGNTIYF.

The chain employs TRBV6-5 and TRBJ1-2; a weak D match, TRBD1 (6 bases). Looked up from germline, CDR1 is MNHEY and CDR2 is SVGAGI. V was trimmed by 2 bases and J by 10 bases, leaving 20 bases between them. The CDR3 contains 15 residues. The CDR3 nucleotides read TGTGCCAGCAGTTACCAGACAGGAACAGTAGGAACCTACACCTTC. Translating it yields CASSYQTGTVGTYTF.

The chain couples TRBV5-1 to TRBJ2-5; D call uncertain. V lost 2 bases and J 1 base, leaving 12 bases between the germline ends. This CDR3 spans 15 amino acids. Germline CDR1 is SGHRS and CDR2 is YFSETQ. CDR3 sequence (DNA): TGCGCCAGCAGCTTAAGGTCATTAGCCCAAGAGACCCAGTACTTC. Its translation: CASSLRSLAQETQYF.

On this clonotype itself: The junction departs from the called germline gene at one end, perhaps through a read error. The chain links TRBV24-1 to TRBJ2-5; 8 bases are shared with TRBD1. This CDR3 is 14 amino acids long. Per germline, CDR1 KGHDR and CDR2 SFDVKD. The chain's CDR3 is CTTSDPTGEETQYF. The CDR3 coding sequence is TGTACCACCAGTGATCCGACAGGGGAAGAGACCCAGTACTTC.

The chain recombines TRBV7-9 with TRBJ1-5, with TRBD1 matching 11 bases. With 0 bases clipped from V and 6 bases from J, the junction kept 10 bases outside the gene matches. CDR1 SEHNR and CDR2 FQNEAQ come from the germline V gene (reference sequence). The CDR3 has 18 amino acids. The DNA for the CDR3 is TGTGCCAGCAGCTTAGCGTCCCCGGGACAGGGGGTAGGTCAGCCCCAGCATTTT. Protein sequence: CASSLASPGQGVGQPQHF.

This clonotype was detected ten times or more. The gene calls are TRBV5-1 and TRBJ2-5, with a weak D call TRBD1 (6 bases). Germline CDR1 is SGHRS and CDR2 is YFSETQ. Trimming removed 5 bases from V and 2 bases from J, with 16 bases in between. The CDR3 length is 15 residues. CDR3 amino acids: CASRIRPGEQETQYF. CDR3 nucleotide sequence: TGCGCCAGCAGAATCCGACCAGGGGAACAAGAGACCCAGTACTTC. Variable domain in full (rest from reference TRBV5-1 and TRBJ2-5): KAGVTQTPRYLIKTRGQQVTLSCSPISGHRSVSWYQQTPGQGLQFLFEYFSETQRNKGNFPGRFSGRQFSNSRSEMNVSTLELGDSALYLCASRIRPGEQETQYFGPGTRLLVL.

This sequence joins TRBV28 and TRBJ2-1; 10 nucleotides line up with TRBD2. The germline V gene has CDR1 MDHEN and CDR2 SYDVKM. The length of the CDR3 is 15 residues. V lost 10 bases to trimming and J lost 7 bases; unmatched junction nucleotides: 13. The CDR3 sequence: CAIQAGGPLSNEQFF. The CDR3 DNA sequence: TGTGCCATACAAGCGGGAGGGCCTCTCAGTAATGAGCAGTTCTTC.

This clonotype has just a few counts. This rearrangement joins TRBV4-3 to TRBJ2-3; no definite D call. The CDR3 length is 14 residues. V was cut by 0 bases and J by 6 bases, with 10 bases left in between. CDR1 LGHNA and CDR2 YSLEER come from the germline V gene. The DNA of the CDR3 is TGCGCCAGCAGCCAAGATCGGAAAAGCGATACGCAGTATTTT. Protein: CASSQDRKSDTQYF.

In the case of this clonotype: One junction end disagrees with the germline gene, perhaps due to a read error. The chain has TRBV29-1 and TRBJ2-1; 8 positions agree with TRBD2. The CDR3 contains 11 residues. CDR1 and CDR2 from the germline V gene are SQVTM and ANQGSEA. Written as DNA, the CDR3 is TGCAGCGTTGAAGGAGCGGGACTAGAGCTCTTC. This gives the protein CSVEGAGLELF.

The count of this clonotype is one. V gene TRBV6-1 combines with J gene TRBJ1-2, with a possible D match to TRBD1 (5 bases). The CDR3 is made up of 15 amino acids. V lost 1 base and J lost 8, with 17 bases in between. Per germline, CDR1 MNHNS and CDR2 SASEGT. The CDR3 region has the DNA TGTGCCAGCAGTGAAGGCCTTAAGGGCAGGGACGGCTACACCTTC. As protein: CASSEGLKGRDGYTF.

This clonotype was seen a handful of times. V is TRBV11-1 and J is TRBJ1-2; D call uncertain. V shed 3 bases and J shed 4 bases, with 9 bases lying between them. From germline, CDR1 is SGHAT and CDR2 FQDESV (reference sequence). This CDR3 spans 13 amino acids. In DNA, the CDR3 is TGTGCCAGCAGCTTGGGCAGAGTCTATGGCTACACCTTC. This gives the protein CASSLGRVYGYTF.

A note on this clonotype: The junction shows a germline mismatch at one end, possibly a read error. V is TRBV15 and J is TRBJ1-5; D perhaps matches TRBD1 (6 bases). Per germline, CDR1 LNHNV and CDR2 YYDKDF (reference sequence). The CDR3 spans 17 residues. The CDR3 region has the DNA TGTGCCGCCAGCAGGGGCCGAACTCTGGATAGCAATCAGCCCCAGCATTTT. Amino acid sequence: CAASRGRTLDSNQPQHF.

Only a few counts were recorded for this clonotype. The chain employs TRBV5-1 and TRBJ2-5; D unclear. V lost 2 bases to trimming and J lost 5 bases, with 13 bases between them. Germline-derived CDR1 and CDR2 are SGHRS and YFSETQ. CDR3 length: 14 residues. The CDR3 region is CASSLSRSGETQYF. In DNA form, the CDR3 reads TGCGCCAGCAGCTTAAGCAGGAGTGGGGAGACCCAGTACTTC.

This clonotype has a count of ten or more. This chain connects TRBV4-1 to TRBJ2-3; the match to TRBD2 covers 8 bases. With 1 base clipped from V and 2 bases from J, the junction kept 5 bases outside the gene matches. The CDR3 runs 16 residues. Looked up from germline, CDR1 is MGHRA and CDR2 is YSYEKL. The CDR3 bases are TGCGCCAGCAGCCAAGCGTTAGCGGGGTCCACAGATACGCAGTATTTT. Protein product: CASSQALAGSTDTQYF.

V and J are TRBV20-1 and TRBJ1-5; 10 positions match TRBD1. The CDR3 totals 17 residues. Germline-derived CDR1 and CDR2 are DFQATT and SNEGSKA (reference sequence). J gave up 3 bases and V 0 bases, and 8 bases lay outside the gene matches. The CDR3 DNA reads TGCAGTGCTAGAGATCCTGGGGACAGGGGCTTCAATCAGCCCCAGCATTTT. Its translation is CSARDPGDRGFNQPQHF.

The chain links TRBV28 to TRBJ2-2; 10 bases align to TRBD2. The length of the CDR3 is 15 residues. The V segment lost 3 bases and the J segment 7 bases; nucleotides outside the gene matches: 5. The germline V gene encodes CDR1 MDHEN and CDR2 SYDVKM. CDR3 nucleotide sequence: TGTGCCAGCAGTTTTATGCTAGCGGGAGTCGGGGAGCTGTTTTTT. This codes for CASSFMLAGVGELFF.

This clonotype was counted only a few times. The rearrangement uses TRBV5-1 and TRBJ2-3; 8 nucleotides align to TRBD2. This CDR3 is 17 amino acids long. Germline lookup yields CDR1 SGHRS and CDR2 YFSETQ. V shed 0 bases and J 6 bases; nucleotides not matched to a gene: 12. The CDR3 sequence is CASSLGLKAGAIDTQYF. Written as DNA, the CDR3 is TGCGCCAGCAGCTTGGGGCTTAAAGCGGGGGCAATCGATACGCAGTATTTT.

This clonotype was observed a few times. This sequence joins TRBV2 and TRBJ1-1; perhaps TRBD1 as D (6 bases). The CDR3 loop spans 11 amino acids. Germline values: CDR1 SNHLY, CDR2 FYNNEI. V dropped 6 bases and J dropped 7 bases, with 9 bases sitting between them. CDR3 in amino acids: CASREQGEAFF. CDR3 nucleotide sequence: TGTGCCAGCAGAGAACAGGGTGAAGCTTTCTTT.

To note about this clonotype: This sequence may be a read error, since a much larger clone differs from it by one base. The rearrangement links TRBV20-1 to TRBJ2-1; D not resolved. Germline loops: CDR1 DFQATT, CDR2 SNEGSKA (reference sequence). The CDR3 sequence is 14 residues long. Written as DNA, the CDR3 is TGCAGTGCTAGTACGGACGACTCCTGCAATGAGCAGTTCTTC. Its translation: CSASTDDSCNEQFF.

V gene TRBV10-3 combines with J gene TRBJ1-4; 7 bases map to TRBD1. CDR1 is ENHRY, CDR2 SYGVKD, per germline. V lost 6 bases and J lost 2; bases outside the gene matches: 3. The CDR3 contains 14 residues. As DNA, the CDR3 is TGTGCCATCAGCCGGGGACAGACTAATGAAAAACTGTTTTTT. This gives the protein CAISRGQTNEKLFF.

This clonotype came up many times. This chain uses TRBV5-1 with TRBJ1-1; TRBD1 is a possible D gene (5 bases). V lost 4 bases to trimming and J lost 3 bases, with 13 bases between them. The length of the CDR3 is 14 residues. The germline V gene encodes CDR1 SGHRS and CDR2 YFSETQ. This CDR3 is CASSLQGGDTEAFF. The CDR3 DNA sequence: TGCGCCAGCAGCCTGCAAGGAGGGGACACTGAAGCTTTCTTT. The full variable domain, rest sourced from reference TRBV5-1 and TRBJ1-1, is KAGVTQTPRYLIKTRGQQVTLSCSPISGHRSVSWYQQTPGQGLQFLFEYFSETQRNKGNFPGRFSGRQFSNSRSEMNVSTLELGDSALYLCASSLQGGDTEAFFGQGTRLTVV.

This clonotype was observed a few times. The V gene is TRBV12-3 or TRBV12-4, the J gene TRBJ2-1; TRBD2 matches 7 bases. This CDR3 is built from 14 residues. V gave up 4 bases and J gave up 5 bases; unmatched junction bases: 5. The chain's CDR3 is CASSYRGGNNEQFF. DNA of the CDR3: TGTGCCAGCAGTTACCGCGGGGGAAACAATGAGCAGTTCTTC.

The chain has TRBV20-1 and TRBJ2-1; 8 nucleotides match TRBD2. The V segment lost 3 bases and the J segment 3 bases; nucleotides outside the gene matches: 7. Germline CDR1 and CDR2: DFQATT and SNEGSKA (reference sequence). The CDR3 runs to 15 residues. The CDR3 nucleotides read TGCAGTGCTAGGCCCGATAGCGGGAACTACAATGAGCAGTTCTTC. Amino acid sequence: CSARPDSGNYNEQFF.